Described below is a single T cell receptor beta chain sequence and its context. Its specificity is not known. The data derive from a study of T cells in pancreatic ductal adenocarcinoma. General observations from the study: This surgical cohort overrepresents the minority presenting with early-stage disease. Tumor and blood clonality did not differ significantly, about 0.1 versus 0.065. Tumors hold more CD45RO+ effector T cells, which may bias toward lower diversity.

No neoadjuvant therapy was given to the selected pancreatic ductal adenocarcinoma patients before their surgery. The method was immunoSEQ multiplex PCR; TCRdb's version includes in-frame clones alone and lacks a portion of them. Of 97,000 or so clones listed, nearly 95% were seen once; the top ten hold less than 4%. The V gene's germline CDR1 is SGHDT and CDR2 YYEEEE. This CDR3 spans 16 amino acids. V was trimmed by 1 base and J by 3 bases, leaving 17 bases between them. The chain joins TRBV5-6 to TRBJ2-7; TRBD1 might be the D (6 bases). The sample consisted of PBMCs. The sequence was collected from a human donor with pancreatic ductal adenocarcinoma. CDR3 sequence reads: CASSLRQAPSFYEQYF. The CDR3, as DNA: TGTGCCAGCAGCTTGAGACAGGCACCGTCCTTCTACGAGCAGTACTTC.